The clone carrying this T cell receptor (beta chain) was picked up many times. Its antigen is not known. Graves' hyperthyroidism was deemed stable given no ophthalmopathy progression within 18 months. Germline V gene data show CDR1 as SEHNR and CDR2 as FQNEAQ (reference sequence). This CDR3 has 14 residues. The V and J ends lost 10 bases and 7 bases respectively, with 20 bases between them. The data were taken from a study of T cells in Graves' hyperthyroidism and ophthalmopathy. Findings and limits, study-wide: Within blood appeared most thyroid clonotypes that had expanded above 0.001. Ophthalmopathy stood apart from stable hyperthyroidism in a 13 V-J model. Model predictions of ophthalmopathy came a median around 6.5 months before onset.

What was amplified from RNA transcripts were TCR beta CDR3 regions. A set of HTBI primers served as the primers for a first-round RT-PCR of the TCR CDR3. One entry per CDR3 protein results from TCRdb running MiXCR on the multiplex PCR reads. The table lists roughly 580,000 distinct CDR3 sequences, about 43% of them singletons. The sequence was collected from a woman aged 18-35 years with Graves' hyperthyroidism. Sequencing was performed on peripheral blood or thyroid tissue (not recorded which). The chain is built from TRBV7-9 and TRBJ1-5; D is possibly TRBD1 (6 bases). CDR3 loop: CATGPGGARQPQHF. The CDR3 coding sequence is TGTGCCACCGGGCCGGGGGGGGCTAGACAGCCCCAGCATTTT.